This T cell receptor beta chain was captured by sequencing in a study of cytotoxic CD8 clonotypes in ibrutinib-treated CLL. Overall study context: An average of around 260,000 productive templates and tens of thousands of productive rearrangements was obtained per sample.

The assay was immunoSEQ multiplex PCR, and TCRdb's table has in-frame clones only and misses some. The sample contains 120,000 to 150,000 clones, 75% to 95% of which appear only once. The table lists this clone with a count of one. What it binds is not known. Around 2 micrograms of genomic DNA from cryopreserved PBMCs went into TCR beta libraries. Study-wide results and caveats: Among the clonotypes, public ones were uncommon and contracted or held stable on treatment.

The sequence came from a human donor with chronic lymphocytic leukemia. Material: PBMCs, obtained after 12 months of ibrutinib treatment.

CDR3 sequence reads: CASSWGGRTVETQYF. Written as DNA, the CDR3 is TGTGCCAGCAGTTGGGGGGGACGCACGGTAGAGACCCAGTACTTC. The V gene is TRBV27, the J gene TRBJ2-5; 7 bases map to TRBD2. Germline values: CDR1 MNHEY, CDR2 SMNVEV (reference sequence). CDR3 length equals 15 residues. V was clipped by 4 bases and J by 4 bases; unmatched bases: 9.